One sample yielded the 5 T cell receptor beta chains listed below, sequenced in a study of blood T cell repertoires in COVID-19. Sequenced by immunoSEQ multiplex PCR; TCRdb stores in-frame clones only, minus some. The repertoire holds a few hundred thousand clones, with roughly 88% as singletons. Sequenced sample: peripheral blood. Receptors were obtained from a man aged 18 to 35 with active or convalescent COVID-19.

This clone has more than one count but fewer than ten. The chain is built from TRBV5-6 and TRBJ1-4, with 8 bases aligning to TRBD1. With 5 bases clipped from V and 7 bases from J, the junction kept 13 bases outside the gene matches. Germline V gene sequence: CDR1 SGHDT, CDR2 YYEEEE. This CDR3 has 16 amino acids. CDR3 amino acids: CASSLRQGRSVEKLFF. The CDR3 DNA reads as TGTGCCAGCAGTTTACGACAGGGGAGGTCGGTTGAAAAACTGTTTTTT.

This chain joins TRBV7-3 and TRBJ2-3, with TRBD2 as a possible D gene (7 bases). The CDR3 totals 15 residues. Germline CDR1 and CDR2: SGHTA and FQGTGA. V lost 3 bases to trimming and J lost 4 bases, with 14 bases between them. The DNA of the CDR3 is TGTGCCAGCAGCTTTCGTCGGGGGGCCTCAGATACGCAGTATTTT. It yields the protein CASSFRRGASDTQYF.

The CDR3 loop is CASSQETGGDYGYTF. The CDR3 DNA sequence: TGCGCCAGCAGCCAGGAAACAGGGGGGGACTATGGCTACACCTTC. The V gene is TRBV4-1, the J gene TRBJ1-2; 8 bases map to TRBD1. The V and J ends lost 3 bases and 3 bases, in that order; junction bases with no gene match: 6. This CDR3 contains 15 residues. Germline V gives CDR1 MGHRA, CDR2 YSYEKL.

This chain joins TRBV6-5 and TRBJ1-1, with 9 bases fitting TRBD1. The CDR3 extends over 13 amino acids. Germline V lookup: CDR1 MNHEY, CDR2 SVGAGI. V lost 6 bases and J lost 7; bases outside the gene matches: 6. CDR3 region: CASRGTGKNEAFF. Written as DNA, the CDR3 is TGTGCCAGCAGAGGGACAGGGAAGAATGAAGCTTTCTTT.

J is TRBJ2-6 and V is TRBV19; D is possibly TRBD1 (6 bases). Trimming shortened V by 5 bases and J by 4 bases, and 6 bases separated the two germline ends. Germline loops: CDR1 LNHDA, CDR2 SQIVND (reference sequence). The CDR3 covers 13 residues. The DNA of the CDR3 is TGTGCCAGTAGTGGACAGGGGGCCAACGTCCTGACTTTC. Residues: CASSGQGANVLTF.